This record concerns one T cell receptor beta chain sequence. The entry originates in a study of blood T cell repertoires in COVID-19. Overall study context: Collection of acute and convalescent COVID-19 samples took place in the United States, Italy and Spain. The analysed material was cDNA or gDNA that came from T cells, B-cell-depleted T cells, or PBMCs.

In the authors' workflow: Estimation of nucleated cell counts was performed using reference gene primer amplification. The table came from immunoSEQ multiplex PCR; TCRdb's copy has only in-frame clones and leaves some out. The V and J calls and clone size are taken from that table; D and trimming were inferred from the DNA. The sample lists some 270,000 clones; around 85% were seen once. This CDR3 contains 14 residues. Unmatched junction bases numbered 4, after V lost 6 bases and J lost 0 bases. From germline, CDR1 is SGHTA and CDR2 FQGTGA. Seattle cases were enrolled at active infection and followed longitudinally.

The sequence was obtained from a human donor with COVID-19, enrolled during active disease. The donor label of this sample is uncertain. Sequences were obtained from peripheral blood. The rearrangement links TRBV7-3 to TRBJ2-7, with 8 bases aligning to TRBD2. CDR3 loop: CASRTSASSYEQYF. DNA of the CDR3: TGTGCCAGCAGGACTAGCGCAAGCTCCTACGAGCAGTACTTC.